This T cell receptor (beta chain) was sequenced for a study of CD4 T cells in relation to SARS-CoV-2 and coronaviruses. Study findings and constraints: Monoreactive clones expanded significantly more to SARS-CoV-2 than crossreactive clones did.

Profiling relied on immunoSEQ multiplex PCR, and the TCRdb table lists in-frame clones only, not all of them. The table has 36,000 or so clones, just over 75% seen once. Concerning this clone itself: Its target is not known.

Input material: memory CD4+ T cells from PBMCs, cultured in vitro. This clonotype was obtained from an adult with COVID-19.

CDR3 bases: TGCGCCAGCAGCTTGGGAGTAACTGGAAACACCATATATTTT. Protein sequence: CASSLGVTGNTIYF. This chain uses TRBV5-1 with TRBJ1-3; no clear D. The CDR3 loop spans 14 amino acids. Trimming left V 0 bases short and J 2 bases short, with 6 bases between. The germline V gene has CDR1 SGHRS and CDR2 YFSETQ.